These 23 T cell receptor beta chains share one sample of origin, sequenced in a study of blood T cells in healthy people across ages. Using a J-beta primer mix together with a sample-barcoded 5' primer, a second PCR was run for about 7 to 12 cycles. In TCRdb, the 5' RACE reads were re-called with MiXCR into one record per CDR3 protein. The sample lists about 590,000 distinct CDR3 sequences; around 31% were seen once. Input material: blood. The source of these receptors is a woman of 80 years or more in good health.

This clonotype has at least ten counts. V gene TRBV20-1 combines with J gene TRBJ1-2, with 8 bases lining up with TRBD1. V trimming: 6 bases; J trimming: 3 bases; junction bases outside the gene matches: 9. CDR1 DFQATT and CDR2 SNEGSKA come from the germline V gene (reference sequence). The CDR3 length is 14 residues. The CDR3, as DNA: TGCAGTGCGGTGGGACAGGCTAGTGACTATGGCTACACCTTC. Its translation is CSAVGQASDYGYTF.

This CDR3 is CASSRGGRTGELFF. The CDR3 DNA reads TGTGCCAGCAGCCGCGGGGGGCGGACCGGGGAGCTGTTTTTT. The rearrangement links TRBV7-3 to TRBJ2-2, with TRBD2 matching over 8 bases. CDR3 length: 14 residues. V shed 5 bases and J 5 bases; nucleotides not matched to a gene: 4. Germline assignment: CDR1 SGHTA and CDR2 FQGTGA.

This clonotype was recorded a few times. This rearrangement joins TRBV5-1 to TRBJ1-1; D gene unclear. This CDR3 is 15 amino acids long. Germline CDR1 SGHRS, CDR2 YFSETQ. Trimming left V 7 bases short and J 5 bases short, with 21 bases between. In DNA, the CDR3 is TGCGCCAGCCGGGCCAGACCGCCGATGGGGACTGAAGCTTTCTTT. As protein: CASRARPPMGTEAFF. The full variable domain, rest sourced from reference TRBV5-1 and TRBJ1-1, is KAGVTQTPRYLIKTRGQQVTLSCSPISGHRSVSWYQQTPGQGLQFLFEYFSETQRNKGNFPGRFSGRQFSNSRSEMNVSTLELGDSALYLCASRARPPMGTEAFFGQGTRLTVV.

This chain's CDR3 is CASAYRDRDTYEQYF. The CDR3 DNA is TGTGCCAGCGCTTACCGGGACAGGGATACCTACGAGCAGTACTTC. The chain links TRBV6-4 to TRBJ2-7; 9 nucleotides line up with TRBD1. Looked up from germline, CDR1 is MRHNA and CDR2 is SNTAGT. Trimming took 8 bases from V and 2 from J; bases not matched to a gene: 10. The CDR3 length is 15 residues.

Ten or more counts support this clonotype. The chain joins TRBV2 to TRBJ2-7; 7 nucleotides align to TRBD2. This CDR3 is 13 amino acids long. V lost 9 bases, J lost 3 bases, and 8 bases stayed unmatched. Germline loops: CDR1 SNHLY, CDR2 FYNNEI. The CDR3 loop reads CARKGGVGYEQYF. As DNA, the CDR3 is TGTGCCAGAAAGGGAGGGGTGGGCTACGAGCAGTACTTC.

About this clonotype itself: A much larger clone differs by one base, so this may be a read error. The V and J genes are TRBV18 and TRBJ2-1, with 8 nucleotides matching TRBD1. Looked up from germline, CDR1 is KGHSH and CDR2 is LQKENI. The CDR3 contains 16 residues. The CDR3 coding sequence is TGTGCCAGCTCACGGGACAGGATAAGCTCCTACAATGGGCAGTTCTTC. Its protein product is CASSRDRISSYNGQFF.

There are a few counts of this clonotype. The J gene is TRBJ1-5, the V gene TRBV3-1; no clear D gene. Trimming pared 2 bases from V and 7 bases from J, leaving 9 bases between. Germline V gene lookup returns CDR1 LGHDT and CDR2 YNNKEL (reference sequence). The CDR3 totals 13 residues. The CDR3 loop reads CASSQLRAQPQHF. CDR3 sequence (DNA): TGTGCCAGCAGCCAACTCCGGGCCCAGCCCCAGCATTTT.

The chain is built from TRBV5-1 and TRBJ2-7, with D unresolved. Trimming removed 4 bases at V and 0 bases at J, with 17 bases between. CDR3 length: 16 amino acids. Germline assignment: CDR1 SGHRS and CDR2 YFSETQ. The CDR3 DNA is TGCGCCAGCAGCCCGTTACAGATCCTCGGCTCCTACGAGCAGTACTTC. It translates to CASSPLQILGSYEQYF.

This rearrangement joins TRBV20-1 to TRBJ1-6; the D gene is possibly TRBD1 (5 bases). Germline loops: CDR1 DFQATT, CDR2 SNEGSKA (reference sequence). This CDR3 is 17 amino acids long. V lost 0 bases, J lost 0 bases, and 12 bases lay in between. CDR3 nucleotide sequence: TGCAGTGCTAGAGATGGGGCGCTTAGCTCCTATAATTCACCCCTCCACTTT. This gives the protein CSARDGALSSYNSPLHF.

V gene TRBV6-5 combines with J gene TRBJ2-5; 7 bases are shared with TRBD1. CDR1 and CDR2 (germline): MNHEY, SVGAGI. CDR3 length: 14 residues. V lost 2 bases to trimming and J lost 1 base; unmatched junction nucleotides: 1. DNA for the CDR3: TGTGCCAGCAGTTACGGGACAGCCCAAGAGACCCAGTACTTC. Its translation: CASSYGTAQETQYF.

This clonotype has a handful of counts. The chain is built from TRBV24-1 and TRBJ2-7, with TRBD1 identical over 8 bases. The junction had 15 bases not matched to a gene; V was cut back by 8 bases and J by 7 bases. Germline loops: CDR1 KGHDR, CDR2 SFDVKD. The CDR3 has 15 residues. CDR3 region: CATNTPTGEDNEQYF. CDR3 coding DNA: TGTGCCACCAATACCCCGACAGGGGAGGACAATGAGCAGTACTTC.

This clonotype was seen many times. The J gene is TRBJ1-2, the V gene TRBV20-1; D is ambiguous. Trimming cost V 5 bases and J 2 bases, with 15 bases left between them. CDR3 length: 14 amino acids. Germline V gene lookup returns CDR1 DFQATT and CDR2 SNEGSKA (reference sequence). This chain's CDR3 is CSAGKQIPNYGYTF. The CDR3 nucleotides are TGCAGTGCTGGGAAACAGATCCCCAACTATGGCTACACCTTC.

The chain employs TRBV7-2 and TRBJ1-2; TRBD1 is a possible D gene (6 bases). CDR1 and CDR2 from the germline V gene are SGHTA and FQGNSA. The germline V and J ends were trimmed by 3 bases and 8 bases, with 16 bases remaining between them. CDR3 size: 14 residues. The CDR3 here is CASSFRTVWSGYTF. Written as DNA, the CDR3 is TGTGCCAGCAGCTTTAGGACAGTGTGGTCCGGCTACACCTTC.

This clonotype has ten or more counts. This chain uses TRBV15 with TRBJ2-7; D gene uncertain. Germline V CDR1 and CDR2: LNHNV, YYDKDF (reference sequence). V was trimmed by 1 base and J by 0 bases, leaving 7 bases between them. This CDR3 has 14 amino acids. For the CDR3, the DNA is TGTGCCACCAGCAGAGCAAGGGACTCCTACGAGCAGTACTTC. This sequence encodes CATSRARDSYEQYF.

This clonotype was seen repeatedly, ten times or more. At one end, the junction sequence differs from germline, possibly due to a read error. The V and J genes are TRBV20-1 and TRBJ1-6; a possible D gene is TRBD1 (5 bases). Germline CDR1 and CDR2: DFQATT and SNEGSKA (reference sequence). The CDR3 is 14 residues long. The CDR3 is CSAGEGIVNSPLHF. Here the CDR3 DNA reads TGCAGTGCTGGAGAGGGGATCGTGAATTCACCCCTCCACTTT.

The table lists this clonotype with a few counts. The chain has TRBV4-2 and TRBJ2-3; D possibly matches TRBD1 or TRBD2 (6 bases each). Trimming removed 0 bases at V and 0 bases at J, with 13 bases between. Germline values: CDR1 LGHNA, CDR2 YNFKEQ. This CDR3 has 17 amino acids. CDR3 nucleotides: TGTGCCAGCAGCCAAGAACTAACGGGGGCTAGCACAGATACGCAGTATTTT. It encodes CASSQELTGASTDTQYF.

The gene calls are TRBV27 and TRBJ2-3, with D perhaps matching TRBD2 (5 bases). The germline V gene has CDR1 MNHEY and CDR2 SMNVEV (reference sequence). The CDR3 covers 16 residues. V lost 4 bases and J lost 4, with 18 bases in between. CDR3 amino acids: CASSSIFEEEADTQYF. DNA for the CDR3: TGTGCCAGCAGTTCCATTTTCGAGGAGGAGGCAGATACGCAGTATTTT.

This clonotype has at least ten counts. This rearrangement joins TRBV5-1 to TRBJ2-1; D perhaps matches TRBD1 (6 bases). This CDR3 is 15 amino acids long. Germline V gives CDR1 SGHRS, CDR2 YFSETQ. Deletions cut 4 bases from V and 2 bases from J, with 13 bases between. The CDR3 sequence: CASSPLGAAYNEQFF. Here the CDR3 DNA reads TGCGCCAGCAGCCCTTTGGGGGCCGCCTACAATGAGCAGTTCTTC.

This clonotype was observed a few times. The CDR3 is CASSLVVGGSNQPQHF. CDR3 sequence (DNA): TGTGCCAGCAGCTTAGTGGTCGGGGGTAGCAATCAGCCCCAGCATTTT. This chain links TRBV7-9 with TRBJ1-5; D is perhaps TRBD1 (5 bases). Germline V gene sequence: CDR1 SEHNR, CDR2 FQNEAQ (reference sequence). V lost 1 base to trimming and J lost 0 bases, with 10 bases between them. The CDR3 extends over 16 amino acids.

As concerns this clonotype: This clone may be a read error of a much larger clone one base away. DNA of the CDR3: TGCGCCAGCAGCCAAGATCTTAGCGGGGGGGCGGATGAGCAGTACTTC. Translated: CASSQDLSGGADEQYF. The V call is TRBV4-3, the J call TRBJ2-5, with 11 bases fitting TRBD2. The CDR3 has 16 amino acids. CDR1 and CDR2 (germline): LGHNA, YSLEER. V lost 0 bases, J lost 11 bases, and 11 bases stayed unmatched.

In this sample, this clonotype turned up many times. This chain connects TRBV20-1 to TRBJ1-4; 7 nucleotides line up with TRBD1. Germline V gene lookup returns CDR1 DFQATT and CDR2 SNEGSKA (reference sequence). The CDR3 spans 16 residues. V lost 0 bases, J lost 4 bases, and 8 bases stayed unmatched. DNA for the CDR3: TGCAGTGCTAGAGATTTAGGGGGCATTAGTAATGAAAAACTGTTTTTT. It translates to CSARDLGGISNEKLFF.

This sequence joins TRBV5-1 and TRBJ2-2; a weak D match, TRBD2 (6 bases). Germline CDR1 reads SGHRS; CDR2 reads YFSETQ. V gave up 0 bases and J gave up 7 bases, with 19 bases separating them. The CDR3 covers 17 residues. The CDR3: CASSLAGVGGVGGELFF. In DNA, the CDR3 is TGCGCCAGCAGCTTGGCCGGAGTCGGGGGTGTAGGCGGGGAGCTGTTTTTT.

This clonotype was found many times. The chain uses TRBV6-6 and TRBJ1-2; no reliable D call. Germline assignment: CDR1 MNHNY and CDR2 SVGAGI (reference sequence). The germline V and J ends were trimmed by 4 bases and 9 bases, with 15 bases remaining between them. The CDR3 covers 13 residues. CDR3 nucleotides: TGTGCCAGCAGTTTCAAACCTAGAGAAAGCTACACCTTC. Protein sequence: CASSFKPRESYTF.